The 15 T cell receptor beta chains given below trace back to one sample, sequenced in a study of cytomegalovirus exposure and HLA in healthy donors. The PCR made use of 60 Vbeta and 13 Jbeta primers. TCRdb's table, derived via immunoSEQ multiplex PCR, lists solely in-frame clones and lacks some. The repertoire holds over 200,000 clones, with approximately 82% as singletons. The specimen was PBMCs. The origin of the receptors is a woman in her thirties or forties in good health and CMV-seronegative.

The gene calls are TRBV7-3 and TRBJ2-2; possibly TRBD1 for D (6 bases). The CDR3 spans 13 residues. Trimming removed 4 bases from V and 6 bases from J, with 9 bases in between. Germline values: CDR1 SGHTA, CDR2 FQGTGA. The DNA for the CDR3 is TGTGCCAGCAGCTCCCAGGGGCCCGGGGAGCTGTTTTTT. It yields the protein CASSSQGPGELFF.

V gene TRBV7-5 combines with J gene TRBJ1-5. TRBV7-5 is shown as a pseudogene. The CDR3 extends over 15 amino acids. For the CDR3, the DNA is TGTGCCAGAAGCCCGATGGGAGGTTGGTGGGAGCCCCAGCATTTT. This gives the protein CARSPMGGWWEPQHF.

Only one count was recorded for this clone. The chain combines TRBV6-5 with TRBJ1-1; D remains ambiguous. Germline values: CDR1 MNHEY, CDR2 SVGAGI. CDR3 length: 14 residues. V dropped 5 bases and J dropped 2 bases, with 12 bases sitting between them. As DNA, the CDR3 is TGTGCCAGCAGTCGGAGGGTCACTAACACTGAAGCTTTCTTT. It codes for CASSRRVTNTEAFF.

The V and J genes are TRBV6-1 and TRBJ2-1, with 10 nucleotides matching TRBD2. CDR1 MNHNS and CDR2 SASEGT come from the germline V gene. The CDR3 contains 14 residues. J was trimmed by 7 bases and V by 5 bases; bases with no gene match: 5. The CDR3 DNA reads TGTGCCAGCAGTTATGGGACTAGCGTGAATGAGCAGTTCTTC. It specifies CASSYGTSVNEQFF.

CDR3 loop: CASSSNGALAEQYF. Written as DNA, the CDR3 is TGTGCCAGCAGCTCGAACGGAGCGTTGGCGGAGCAGTACTTC. The V call is TRBV7-9, the J call TRBJ2-7; no clear D. CDR3 length: 14 residues. Germline V gene sequence: CDR1 SEHNR, CDR2 FQNEAQ (reference sequence). Deletions cut 4 bases from V and 7 bases from J, with 17 bases between.

V and J are TRBV28 and TRBJ2-5; the match to TRBD2 covers 9 bases. The ends lost 7 bases at V and 6 bases at J; junction bases unmatched: 3. Germline CDR1 and CDR2: MDHEN and SYDVKM. The CDR3 spans 12 residues. CDR3 nucleotides: TGTGCCAGCACTACTAGCGGGCAGACCCAGTACTTC. It yields the protein CASTTSGQTQYF.

This chain links TRBV18 with TRBJ2-1; 7 positions agree with TRBD1. The CDR3 has 15 amino acids. The germline CDR1 and CDR2 sequences are KGHSH and LQKENI. V lost 3 bases to trimming and J lost 2 bases; unmatched junction nucleotides: 4. Written as DNA, the CDR3 is TGTGCCAGCTCACCGACGACAGGGCCCTACAATGAGCAGTTCTTC. It specifies CASSPTTGPYNEQFF.

The chain joins TRBV28 to TRBJ1-4, with TRBD1 matching 7 bases. This CDR3 contains 13 residues. The junction had 4 bases not matched to a gene; V was cut back by 8 bases and J by 4 bases. Germline lookup yields CDR1 MDHEN and CDR2 SYDVKM. CDR3 coding DNA: TGTGCCAGCCACCGGGACAGTAATGAAAAACTGTTTTTT. It specifies CASHRDSNEKLFF.

V gene TRBV5-1 combines with J gene TRBJ2-2, with TRBD1 matching 7 bases. From germline, CDR1 is SGHRS and CDR2 YFSETQ. Losses at the gene ends were 4 bases for V and 0 bases for J; bases not matched to a gene: 3. The CDR3 sequence is 15 residues long. This CDR3 reads CASSRGQPNTGELFF. CDR3 coding DNA: TGCGCCAGCAGCCGGGGACAGCCGAACACCGGGGAGCTGTTTTTT.

The chain combines TRBV14 with TRBJ1-1; 8 nucleotides agree with TRBD1. Germline lookup yields CDR1 SGHDN and CDR2 FVKESK. The CDR3 consists of 15 residues. The V segment lost 4 bases and the J segment 3 bases; nucleotides outside the gene matches: 7. The CDR3 here is CASSLRTGRDTEAFF. DNA of the CDR3: TGTGCCAGCAGCCTAAGGACAGGGCGGGACACTGAAGCTTTCTTT.

V is TRBV7-9 and J is TRBJ1-1; TRBD1 matches at 9 bases. Trimming took 8 bases from V and 11 from J; bases not matched to a gene: 12. CDR1 SEHNR and CDR2 FQNEAQ come from the germline V gene (reference sequence). The CDR3 is 13 residues long. CDR3 coding DNA: TGTGCCAGCCAGGACAGGGGAATAGAGGAGGCTTTCTTT. It encodes CASQDRGIEEAFF.

Here the CDR3 DNA reads TGTGCCAGCAGCCCCGAGGGGGTTGGTGAAGCTTTCTTT. Its translation is CASSPEGVGEAFF. The chain links TRBV6-6 to TRBJ1-1; a possible D gene is TRBD1 (6 bases). The CDR3 contains 13 residues. The V gene lost 6 bases and the J gene lost 7 bases, with 15 bases spanning the gap. Per the germline V gene, CDR1 is MNHNY and CDR2 is SVGAGI (reference sequence).

The V call is TRBV27, the J call TRBJ1-4; TRBD1 is a possible D gene (6 bases). The CDR3 totals 16 residues. From germline, CDR1 is MNHEY and CDR2 SMNVEV (reference sequence). V was shortened by 6 bases and J by 1 base, with 15 bases between the two germline ends. As DNA, the CDR3 is TGTGCCAGCAGCACCGGGAGGGGGAAAACTAATGAAAAACTGTTTTTT. Amino acid sequence: CASSTGRGKTNEKLFF.

The rearrangement links TRBV29-1 to TRBJ1-4; TRBD1 aligns across 8 bases. The CDR3 is 14 amino acids. The germline V gene encodes CDR1 SQVTM and CDR2 ANQGSEA. The J segment lost 6 bases and the V segment lost 4 bases, leaving 7 bases of the junction unmatched. For the CDR3, the DNA is TGCAGCGTTGCGAGAACAGGGGGGGATGAAAAACTGTTTTTT. This gives the protein CSVARTGGDEKLFF.

The rearrangement links TRBV6-1 to TRBJ1-4; D gene unclear. Germline V gene lookup returns CDR1 MNHNS and CDR2 SASEGT. Trimming removed 6 bases from V and 7 bases from J, with 18 bases in between. The CDR3 has 15 residues. The CDR3: CASRTQHHPSEKLFF. The DNA for the CDR3 is TGTGCCAGCAGGACACAGCACCATCCAAGTGAAAAACTGTTTTTT.